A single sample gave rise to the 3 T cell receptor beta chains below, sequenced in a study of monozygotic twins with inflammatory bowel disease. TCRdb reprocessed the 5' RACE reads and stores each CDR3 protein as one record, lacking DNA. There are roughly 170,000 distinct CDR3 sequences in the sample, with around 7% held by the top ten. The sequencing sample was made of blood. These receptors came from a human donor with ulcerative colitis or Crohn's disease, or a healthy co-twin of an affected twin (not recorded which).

CDR3 sequence: CASSRTGGLTEAFF. The V and J genes are TRBV12-3 or TRBV12-4 and TRBJ1-1; TCRdb's D call of TRBD1 is untestable without DNA. There are 14 residues in the CDR3.

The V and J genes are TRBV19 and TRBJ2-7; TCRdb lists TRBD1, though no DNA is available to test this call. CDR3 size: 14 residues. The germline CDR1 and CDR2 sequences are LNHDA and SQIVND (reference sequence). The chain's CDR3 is CASSVGGSAYEQYF.

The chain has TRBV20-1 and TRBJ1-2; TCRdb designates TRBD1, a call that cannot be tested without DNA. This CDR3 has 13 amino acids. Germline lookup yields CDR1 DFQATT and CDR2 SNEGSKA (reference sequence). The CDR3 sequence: CSASGNVSYGYTF.